The present entry profiles one TCR beta chain with its context. Its antigen is undetermined. This sample stems from a study of cytomegalovirus exposure and HLA in healthy donors. CDR3 length: 15 amino acids. CDR1 is MNHEY, CDR2 SMNVEV, per germline (reference sequence). Germline trimming cut 6 bases from V and 5 bases from J; bases unmatched to any gene: 9. PCR amplification relied on 60 Vbeta primers (plus 13 Jbeta primers). Clones were read by immunoSEQ multiplex PCR, and TCRdb kept only the in-frame ones, dropping some. The table has 90,000 to 150,000 clones, approximately 81% seen once; the top ten hold approximately 2.2%. Study-wide results and limits: Published work reported that the classifier diagnosed cytomegalovirus status with high specificity and sensitivity. A later analysis showed that HLA-associated TCR beta chains had undergone more clonal expansion than equally common others. A later examination showed that TCR association rates differed by HLA locus, with DRB1 most and HLA-C fewest.

The receptor was isolated from a woman aged 40 to 50 in good health and CMV-seronegative. The chain recombines TRBV27 with TRBJ2-5; 10 positions agree with TRBD2. What was sequenced was PBMCs. The CDR3 here is CASRLTDSGRETQYF. As DNA, the CDR3 is TGTGCCAGCAGACTGACAGATAGCGGGAGGGAGACCCAGTACTTC.